What follows are 25 T cell receptor beta chains derived from one specimen sequenced in a study of OX40 agonist ivuxolimab in advanced cancers. Clones were sequenced by immunoSEQ multiplex PCR, and TCRdb holds only the in-frame ones, with some missing. The sample consists of about 50,000 clones, about 83% of them appearing once. Sequencing was performed on CD4+ or CD8+ T cells sorted from blood, taken in a trial of the OX40 agonist ivuxolimab. Receptor source: an adult with an advanced solid tumor such as melanoma, head and neck, liver or kidney cancer.

The rearrangement links TRBV11-2 to TRBJ2-7; weak D call: TRBD2 (6 bases). CDR3 length: 14 residues. V lost 4 bases, J lost 5 bases, and 15 bases lay in between. Germline V lookup: CDR1 SGHAT, CDR2 FQNNGV. This CDR3 reads CASSYKRVSHEQYF. In nucleotides, the CDR3 is TGTGCCAGCAGCTATAAGCGGGTTTCCCACGAGCAGTACTTC.

The genes are TRBV9 and TRBJ2-3, with TRBD1 as a possible D gene (6 bases). The CDR3 has 13 residues. V was pared by 4 bases and J by 4 bases, with 10 bases between. Germline values: CDR1 SGDLS, CDR2 YYNGEE. CDR3 coding DNA: TGTGCCAGCAGCACCGCAGGGGCAGATACGCAGTATTTT. The encoded protein is CASSTAGADTQYF.

The rearrangement uses TRBV7-8 and TRBJ1-1; D is unresolved. With 5 bases removed from V and 1 base from J, the gap between germline ends came to 11 bases. CDR1 is SGHVS, CDR2 FQNEAQ, per germline. This CDR3 has 14 residues. CDR3 sequence reads: CASSLTTGNTEAFF. The CDR3 coding sequence is TGTGCCAGCAGCCTCACGACGGGGAACACTGAAGCTTTCTTT.

The J gene is TRBJ1-1, the V gene TRBV19, with D unresolved. With 8 bases removed from V and 1 base from J, the gap between germline ends came to 11 bases. CDR1 is LNHDA, CDR2 SQIVND, per germline (reference sequence). This CDR3 spans 13 amino acids. In nucleotides, the CDR3 is TGTGCCAGTTTAAGGACGGGGAACACTGAAGCTTTCTTT. It is translated as CASLRTGNTEAFF.

The chain recombines TRBV6-5 with TRBJ1-4, with a possible D match to TRBD1 (5 bases). Germline values: CDR1 MNHEY, CDR2 SVGAGI. The CDR3 spans 15 residues. The V and J ends lost 0 bases and 3 bases respectively, with 8 bases between them. The CDR3 bases are TGTGCCAGCAGTTACTCGAGGGGACCTAATGAAAAACTGTTTTTT. Its translation: CASSYSRGPNEKLFF.

The chain is built from TRBV10-1 and TRBJ1-2, with 11 bases identical to TRBD1. CDR3 length equals 12 residues. V shed 4 bases, J shed 8 bases, and the junction held 0 bases outside the gene matches. CDR1 is WNHNN, CDR2 SYGVQD, per germline (reference sequence). CDR3 in amino acids: CASSGTGGGYTF. Here the CDR3 DNA reads TGCGCCAGCAGTGGGACAGGGGGCGGCTACACCTTC.

The V gene is TRBV5-1, the J gene TRBJ2-1; 8 nucleotides line up with TRBD2. The CDR3 sequence is 17 residues long. CDR1 and CDR2 from the germline V gene are SGHRS and YFSETQ. The junction had 5 bases not matched to a gene; V was cut back by 0 bases and J by 0 bases. In nucleotides, the CDR3 is TGCGCCAGCAGCTTGGCCAGAGGGACTAGCTCCTACAATGAGCAGTTCTTC. Its translation: CASSLARGTSSYNEQFF.

V gene TRBV27 combines with J gene TRBJ2-7; D might be TRBD1 (6 bases). The V end was cut by 3 bases, the J end by 0 bases, with 24 bases between. CDR1 is MNHEY and CDR2 is SMNVEV in the germline V gene (reference sequence). This CDR3 contains 19 residues. The CDR3 spells CASSFSLRARQAFSYEQYF. DNA of the CDR3: TGTGCCAGCAGTTTTTCTTTGCGGGCCAGACAGGCCTTCTCCTACGAGCAGTACTTC.

The V gene is TRBV7-6, the J gene TRBJ2-2; 8 nucleotides align to TRBD2. In germline, CDR1 is SGHVS, CDR2 FNYEAQ. The CDR3 runs to 15 residues. The ends lost 2 bases at V and 7 bases at J; junction bases unmatched: 6. The CDR3 DNA follows: TGTGCCAGCAGCTTAACAAGCGGGAGAGACGGGGAGCTGTTTTTT. Encoded protein: CASSLTSGRDGELFF.

V usage is TRBV7-8 and J usage is TRBJ2-1; possibly TRBD1 for D (6 bases). This CDR3 is 21 amino acids long. Germline V gene lookup returns CDR1 SGHVS and CDR2 FQNEAQ. V was shortened by 1 base and J by 4 bases, with 29 bases between the two germline ends. In nucleotides, the CDR3 is TGTGCCAGCAGCTTAGATCAGGGGTGGGATGAGTTGAATGAACTATACAATGAGCAGTTCTTC. This encodes CASSLDQGWDELNELYNEQFF.

The chain uses TRBV15 and TRBJ2-7; 9 bases are a match to TRBD2. Germline V gene lookup returns CDR1 LNHNV and CDR2 YYDKDF (reference sequence). With V trimmed by 0 bases and J by 3 bases, 6 bases remained unmatched. CDR3 length: 16 amino acids. DNA for the CDR3: TGTGCCACCAGCAGAGATGACAGCGGGAGGTACTACGAGCAGTACTTC. The encoded protein is CATSRDDSGRYYEQYF. Looking up the rest from reference TRBV15 and TRBJ2-7 gives the full variable domain: DAMVIQNPRYQVTQFGKPVTLSCSQTLNHNVMYWYQQKSSQAPKLLFHYYDKDFNNEADTPDNFQSRRPNTSFCFLDIRSPGLGDTAMYLCATSRDDSGRYYEQYFGPGTRLTVT.

V and J are TRBV5-4 and TRBJ1-2, with D perhaps TRBD1 (5 bases). The CDR3 is made up of 15 amino acids. Germline V gene sequence: CDR1 SGHNT, CDR2 YYREEE (reference sequence). V lost 4 bases, J lost 6 bases, and 19 bases lay in between. The CDR3 region has the DNA TGTGCCAGCAGCCGAGATCGGGGGACGGTTCATGGCTACACCTTC. This sequence encodes CASSRDRGTVHGYTF. Based on the CDR3 plus reference TRBV5-4 and TRBJ1-2, the full variable domain is ETGVTQSPTHLIKTRGQQVTLRCSSQSGHNTVSWYQQALGQGPQFIFQYYREEENGRGNFPPRFSGLQFPNYSSELNVNALELDDSALYLCASSRDRGTVHGYTFGSGTRLTVV.

CDR3 nucleotides: TGTGCCAGTAGATACAGCGGGGTCCCGACCGGGGAGCTGTTTTTT. Amino acids: CASRYSGVPTGELFF. The rearrangement joins TRBV19 to TRBJ2-2, with 7 bases that match TRBD2. CDR1 and CDR2 from the germline V gene are LNHDA and SQIVND (reference sequence). CDR3 length: 15 residues. J gave up 5 bases and V 6 bases, and 9 bases lay outside the gene matches.

The V gene is TRBV5-1, the J gene TRBJ1-1; 7 positions agree with TRBD1. CDR1 SGHRS and CDR2 YFSETQ come from the germline V gene. V lost 0 bases and J lost 3; bases outside the gene matches: 5. This CDR3 contains 15 residues. The CDR3 DNA sequence: TGCGCCAGCAGCTTGGGAGGGCAGGGGGACACTGAAGCTTTCTTT. Its protein product is CASSLGGQGDTEAFF.

V and J are TRBV7-2 and TRBJ1-5, with TRBD1 as a possible D gene (5 bases). The CDR3 sequence is 18 residues long. V was cut by 5 bases and J by 2 bases, with 22 bases left in between. The germline V gene encodes CDR1 SGHTA and CDR2 FQGNSA. The CDR3 DNA follows: TGTGCCAGCAGCCAACAATCTTTACCGGGGACGGGCAATCAGCCCCAGCATTTT. Translation: CASSQQSLPGTGNQPQHF.

V usage is TRBV7-2 and J usage is TRBJ2-1; 10 bases map to TRBD2. V gave up 1 base and J gave up 5 bases; unmatched junction bases: 2. The CDR3 contains 15 residues. CDR1 and CDR2 (germline): SGHTA, FQGNSA. CDR3 nucleotides: TGTGCCAGCAGCTTAGAACTAGCGGGGCACAATGAGCAGTTCTTC. Its translation is CASSLELAGHNEQFF.

Remarks on this clone: One junction end does not reproduce the germline sequence, and a read error may be involved. The chain carries TRBV5-4 and TRBJ2-7; D is possibly TRBD1 (5 bases). This CDR3 comprises 13 residues. Germline CDR1 is SGHNT and CDR2 is YYREEE (reference sequence). This CDR3 is CASSLDTLGGMYF. The CDR3 coding sequence is TGTGCCAGCAGTTTGGACACCCTGGGTGGTATGTACTTC.

V gene TRBV7-2 combines with J gene TRBJ2-7, with unresolved D. V was cut by 5 bases and J by 6 bases, with 5 bases left in between. Germline CDR1 SGHTA, CDR2 FQGNSA. This CDR3 is 10 amino acids long. CDR3 loop: CASSPGEQYF. The CDR3 DNA reads as TGTGCCAGCAGCCCGGGCGAGCAGTACTTC.

The V gene is TRBV28, the J gene TRBJ1-2; maybe TRBD1 (5 bases). The CDR3 has 17 amino acids. V dropped 3 bases and J dropped 7 bases, with 24 bases sitting between them. The germline CDR1 and CDR2 sequences are MDHEN and SYDVKM. CDR3 sequence reads: CASSFIGGNLGGAGYTF. CDR3 coding DNA: TGTGCCAGCAGTTTTATCGGGGGGAACCTGGGAGGTGCTGGCTACACCTTC.

The chain has TRBV11-3 and TRBJ2-7; 12 bases are shared with TRBD2. Germline lookup yields CDR1 SGHNT and CDR2 YENEEA. CDR3 length: 14 amino acids. Losses at the gene ends were 5 bases for V and 7 bases for J; bases not matched to a gene: 6. The CDR3 here is CASSPGTSGREQYF. CDR3 sequence (DNA): TGTGCCAGCAGCCCGGGGACTAGCGGGCGAGAGCAGTACTTC.

V is TRBV11-1 and J is TRBJ1-2; a weak D match, TRBD1 (6 bases). V was pared by 4 bases and J by 8 bases, with 20 bases between. Per the germline V gene, CDR1 is SGHAT and CDR2 is FQDESV (reference sequence). This CDR3 spans 15 amino acids. The CDR3 nucleotides are TGTGCCAGCAGCTCGCCTTCTTCTACAGGGAAGGGCTACACCTTC. Translating gives CASSSPSSTGKGYTF.

The chain uses TRBV14 and TRBJ2-7; D is undetermined. V was clipped by 4 bases and J by 2 bases, with 12 bases between them. The CDR3 runs 14 residues. CDR1 and CDR2 (germline): SGHDN, FVKESK. The CDR3 nucleotides read TGTGCCAGCAGCCGACTGGGCAGAGCCTACGAGCAGTACTTC. Its translation is CASSRLGRAYEQYF.

The chain uses TRBV7-9 and TRBJ2-7; D remains unclear. Deletions cut 0 bases from V and 6 bases from J, with 6 bases between. Germline V CDR1 and CDR2: SEHNR, FQNEAQ (reference sequence). This CDR3 region has 12 residues. The CDR3 DNA reads as TGTGCCAGCAGCTTAGCGGTGGGCGAGCAGTACTTC. Protein: CASSLAVGEQYF.

This chain uses TRBV28 with TRBJ1-1; tentatively, D is TRBD1 (5 bases). Trimming cost V 3 bases and J 5 bases, with 10 bases left between them. The CDR3 has 13 residues. CDR1 and CDR2 from the germline V gene are MDHEN and SYDVKM. The CDR3 is CASSLSGVTEAFF. CDR3 nucleotide sequence: TGTGCCAGCAGTTTGTCGGGGGTTACTGAAGCTTTCTTT.

The V gene is TRBV9, the J gene TRBJ2-7; TRBD1 or TRBD2 may be the D gene (5 bases each). Germline V gene sequence: CDR1 SGDLS, CDR2 YYNGEE. With 0 bases removed from V and 7 bases from J, the gap between germline ends came to 14 bases. This CDR3 region has 14 residues. This chain's CDR3 is CASSVDVGAGEQYF. In nucleotides, the CDR3 is TGTGCCAGCAGCGTAGATGTCGGGGCTGGGGAGCAGTACTTC.